The present entry profiles one T cell receptor beta chain with its context. The data were taken from a study of long-term antiretroviral therapy in people with HIV. immunoSEQ v3.0 was run at survey level. The data were produced by immunoSEQ multiplex PCR, yet TCRdb's version contains in-frame clones alone and is incomplete. The repertoire holds 20,000 or so clones, with roughly 90% as singletons. Trimming at V came to 4 bases and at J to 2 bases, leaving 11 bases not matched to a gene. This CDR3 has 17 residues. Germline lookup yields CDR1 MDHEN and CDR2 SYDVKM. Each donor provided at least one pre-ART PBMC sample and at least two post-ART PBMC samples.

The TCR originated in a man in his fifties with HIV. This specimen consisted of unsorted PBMCs, obtained 1.8 years before starting antiretroviral therapy. The chain employs TRBV28 and TRBJ1-2; 9 nucleotides align to TRBD1. CDR3 sequence (DNA): TGTGCCAGCAGTTCCGCCGGACAGGGGACCGACAACTATGGCTACACCTTC. Encoded protein: CASSSAGQGTDNYGYTF.